The 16 T cell receptor beta chains reported below all come from one sample, sequenced in a study of immune characterization of retroperitoneal liposarcoma (dated by TCRdb to the late 2010s). Receptors were amplified or captured by PCR. Data came from a NextSeq 500. TCRdb took the public reads, trimmed them with fastp at Q25, ran MiXCR for clone calling and kept in-frame beta chains. CDR3 protein sequences are deduplicated, and each keeps its most common genes and DNA. This sample has about 18,000 distinct CDR3 sequences in its table, and 35% to 40% of those were observed once. The ten largest clones add up to 6.5% to 8% of the sample. Input material: blood. Receptors were obtained from a male donor with retroperitoneal liposarcoma.

The V gene is TRBV6-6, the J gene TRBJ2-2; perhaps D is TRBD1 or TRBD2 (6 bases each). The CDR3 spans 15 residues. With 5 bases removed from V and 6 bases from J, the gap between germline ends came to 16 bases. Germline V gene lookup returns CDR1 MNHNY and CDR2 SVGAGI (reference sequence). The chain's CDR3 is CASSGGGMIAGELFF. The CDR3, as DNA: TGTGCCAGCAGTGGGGGCGGGATGATAGCCGGGGAGCTGTTTTTT.

The chain is built from TRBV6-1 and TRBJ2-1; unclear D gene. V was clipped by 6 bases and J by 13 bases, with 16 bases between them. The CDR3 has 12 amino acids. The germline V gene encodes CDR1 MNHNS and CDR2 SASEGT. The CDR3 DNA reads as TGTGCCAGCAGGTCCAGTCAAGAGACCCAGTTCTTC. Its protein is CASRSSQETQFF.

The sample holds a few counts of this clonotype. The chain combines TRBV5-6 with TRBJ2-7; D is possibly TRBD1 (6 bases). The length of the CDR3 is 12 residues. The germline V and J ends were trimmed by 4 bases and 2 bases, with 7 bases remaining between them. Germline V gives CDR1 SGHDT, CDR2 YYEEEE. For the CDR3, the DNA is TGTGCCAGCAGCCGGGACACCTACGAGCAGTACTTC. It translates to CASSRDTYEQYF.

V is TRBV11-3 and J is TRBJ2-2; no reliable D call. This CDR3 spans 17 amino acids. Germline loops: CDR1 SGHNT, CDR2 YENEEA. Trimming took 3 bases from V and 7 from J, leaving 21 bases between them. In DNA form, the CDR3 reads TGTGCCAGCAGCTTCCCCTTTGCGTCGCGACACGACGGGGAGCTGTTTTTT. Translated: CASSFPFASRHDGELFF.

The rearrangement joins TRBV6-5 to TRBJ2-3; D is undetermined. The end of the DNA fits TRBJ2-7 better, so the J call may be wrong. This CDR3 comprises 13 residues. Germline V gives CDR1 MNHEY, CDR2 SVGAGI. The CDR3 nucleotides read TGTGCCAGCAAAGGCAATTTGGCTAATGAGCAGTACTTC. Its protein product is CASKGNLANEQYF.

This chain joins TRBV6-2 or TRBV6-3 and TRBJ2-2; D may be TRBD1 or TRBD2 (6 bases each). Germline assignment: CDR1 MNHEY and CDR2 SVGEGT. The CDR3 contains 16 residues. Trimming pared 6 bases from V and 4 bases from J, leaving 18 bases between. This chain's CDR3 is CASRPGDITITGELFF. As DNA, the CDR3 is TGTGCCAGCAGACCGGGGGACATCACAATCACCGGGGAGCTGTTTTTT.

For this clonotype: A junction end diverges from the germline sequence, so it may reflect a read error. The chain carries TRBV15 and TRBJ2-4, with D possibly matching TRBD2 (5 bases). The CDR3 length is 13 residues. CDR1 and CDR2 (germline): LNHNV, YYDKDF (reference sequence). The CDR3 region has the DNA TGTACCACCAGCAGAGTGGCTAGCAATGAGCAGTACTTC. Amino acids: CTTSRVASNEQYF.

This clonotype was seen a handful of times. The V and J genes are TRBV12-3 or TRBV12-4 and TRBJ2-7, with D unresolved. Trimming removed 6 bases at V and 7 bases at J, with 13 bases between. This CDR3 comprises 12 residues. CDR3 sequence reads: CASRPFLGEQYF. CDR3 nucleotides: TGTGCCAGCAGGCCCTTTCTCGGTGAGCAGTACTTC.

By share, this clonotype ranks as medium-sized. This chain joins TRBV12-3 or TRBV12-4 and TRBJ2-1; the D gene is possibly TRBD2 (5 bases). The CDR3 has 15 amino acids. Trimming removed 5 bases from V and 4 bases from J, with 15 bases in between. The CDR3 region is CASSNFSGWYNEQFF. CDR3 bases: TGTGCCAGCAGTAACTTCAGCGGATGGTACAATGAGCAGTTCTTC.

The chain has TRBV6-2 or TRBV6-3 and TRBJ2-6, with a tentative D call TRBD1 (6 bases). The ends were cut back, 4 bases at V and 2 bases at J, with 9 bases in the middle. This CDR3 is 15 amino acids long. CDR1 and CDR2 from the germline V gene are MNHEY and SVGEGT. CDR3 region: CASSFQGTGANVLTF. In DNA form, the CDR3 reads TGTGCCAGCAGTTTCCAGGGGACTGGGGCCAACGTCCTGACTTTC.

This clonotype was picked up a small number of times. This chain joins TRBV7-3 and TRBJ2-5; unclear D gene. The V end lost 5 bases, the J end lost 1 base, and 2 bases lay between the germline ends. Germline values: CDR1 SGHTA, CDR2 FQGTGA. The CDR3 contains 11 residues. The CDR3 DNA sequence: TGTGCCAGCAGCCTCCAAGAGACCCAGTACTTC. It codes for CASSLQETQYF.

In its sample, this clonotype was seen many times. The J gene is TRBJ1-4, the V gene TRBV12-3 or TRBV12-4, with TRBD1 matching over 7 bases. This CDR3 contains 14 residues. The trim removed 6 bases at V and 4 bases at J, leaving 5 bases unmatched. For the CDR3, the DNA is TGTGCCAGCAGCAACAGGGGTGGTAATGAAAAACTGTTTTTT. It specifies CASSNRGGNEKLFF.

The sample holds a few counts of this clonotype. V is TRBV6-1 and J is TRBJ1-2, with TRBD1 matching 9 bases. The CDR3 is 13 residues long. The V gene end was trimmed by 6 bases and the J gene end by 7 bases; junction bases not matched to a gene: 6. Germline V gene sequence: CDR1 MNHNS, CDR2 SASEGT. The CDR3 reads CASSRGQGLGYTF. DNA of the CDR3: TGTGCCAGCAGCCGGGGACAGGGCCTTGGCTACACCTTC.

The CDR3 sequence is CASSEQGWGSSGNTIYF. The CDR3 DNA is TGTGCCAGCAGTGAACAGGGTTGGGGTAGCTCTGGAAACACCATATATTTT. The chain joins TRBV6-1 to TRBJ1-3; D possibly corresponds to TRBD1 (5 bases). In germline, CDR1 is MNHNS, CDR2 SASEGT. Trimming shortened V by 2 bases and J by 0 bases, and 14 bases separated the two germline ends. CDR3 size: 17 residues.

This chain connects TRBV7-8 to TRBJ2-7; 8 bases align to TRBD1. The assigned J gene may be wrong: the sequence end matches TRBJ2-5 better. Germline V CDR1 and CDR2: SGHVS, FQNEAQ. The CDR3 loop spans 14 amino acids. The CDR3 loop is CASSLGTGKETQYF. CDR3 DNA sequence: TGTGCCAGCAGCTTAGGGACAGGGAAAGAGACCCAGTACTTC.

The gene calls are TRBV6-8 and TRBJ2-1, with D hard to call. The CDR3 contains 14 residues. The V gene lost 0 bases and the J gene lost 5 bases, with 8 bases spanning the gap. The germline V gene encodes CDR1 MNHGY and CDR2 SAAAGT. CDR3 sequence (DNA): TGTGCCAGCAGTTACTCGTTATTGGACAATGAGCAGTTCTTC. It specifies CASSYSLLDNEQFF.